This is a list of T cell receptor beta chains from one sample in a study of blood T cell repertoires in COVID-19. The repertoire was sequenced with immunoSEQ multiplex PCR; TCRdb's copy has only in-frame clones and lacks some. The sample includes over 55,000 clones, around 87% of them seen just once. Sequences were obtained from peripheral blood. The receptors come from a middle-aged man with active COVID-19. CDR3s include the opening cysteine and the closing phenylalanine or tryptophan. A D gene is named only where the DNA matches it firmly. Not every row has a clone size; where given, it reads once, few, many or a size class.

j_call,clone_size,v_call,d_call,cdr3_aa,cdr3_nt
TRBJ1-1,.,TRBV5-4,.,CASSLAGGRGAFF,TGTGCCAGCAGCTTGGCCGGGGGGCGAGGAGCTTTCTTT
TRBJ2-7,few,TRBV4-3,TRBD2,CASSQGTWMAGAATLTYEQYF,TGCGCCAGCAGCCAAGGGACCTGGATGGCGGGAGCCGCGACACTTACCTACGAGCAGTACTTC
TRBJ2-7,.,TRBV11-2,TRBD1,CASRRTGSYEQYF,TGTGCCAGCAGAAGGACAGGGTCTTACGAGCAGTACTTC
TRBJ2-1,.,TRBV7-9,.,CASSLAGGLHNEQFF,TGTGCCAGCAGCTTAGCCGGGGGGCTCCACAATGAGCAGTTCTTC
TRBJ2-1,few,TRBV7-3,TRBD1,CASSLGTGSEQFF,TGTGCCAGCAGCTTAGGGACAGGGTCTGAGCAGTTCTTC
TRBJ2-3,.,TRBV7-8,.,CASATQTDTQYF,TGTGCCAGCGCTACCCAAACAGATACGCAGTATTTT
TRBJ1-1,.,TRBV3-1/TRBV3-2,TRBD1,CASSPRPGTGRAFF,TGTGCCAGCAGCCCACGTCCCGGGACAGGTAGGGCTTTCTTT
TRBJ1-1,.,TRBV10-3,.,CAISENREFTEAFF,TGTGCCATCAGTGAAAACAGGGAGTTTACTGAAGCTTTCTTT
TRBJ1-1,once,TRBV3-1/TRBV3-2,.,CASSQDGRATEAFF,TGTGCCAGCAGCCAAGATGGCAGGGCCACTGAAGCTTTCTTT
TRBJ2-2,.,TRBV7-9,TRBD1,CASSWTGGTGELFF,TGTGCCAGCAGCTGGACAGGGGGCACCGGGGAGCTGTTTTTT
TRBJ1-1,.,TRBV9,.,CASSPRLSGKNTEAFF,TGTGCCAGCAGCCCCCGTTTGTCAGGAAAGAACACTGAAGCTTTCTTT
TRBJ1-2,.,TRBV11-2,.,CASSFHRGNYGYTF,TGTGCCAGCAGCTTCCACCGGGGGAACTATGGCTACACCTTC
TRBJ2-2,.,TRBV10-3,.,CAISESRRNTGELFF,TGTGCCATCAGTGAGTCCCGCAGGAACACCGGGGAGCTGTTTTTT
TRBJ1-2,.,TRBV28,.,CASSETYGYTF,TGTGCCAGCAGTGAAACATATGGCTACACCTTC
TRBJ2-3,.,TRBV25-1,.,CASSRGGSTDTQYF,TGTGCCAGCAGTCGAGGCGGGAGCACAGATACGCAGTATTTT
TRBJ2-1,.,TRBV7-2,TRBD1,CASSLGQGWQEQFF,TGTGCCAGCAGCCTCGGACAGGGGTGGCAGGAGCAGTTCTTC
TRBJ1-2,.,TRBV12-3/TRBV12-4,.,CASTKGTSDGYTF,TGTGCCAGCACCAAAGGGACATCTGATGGCTACACCTTC
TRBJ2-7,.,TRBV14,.,CASSLTGIYEQYF,TGTGCCAGCAGCCTTACAGGGATCTACGAGCAGTACTTC
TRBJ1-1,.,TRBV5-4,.,CASSLDTLGGTEAFF,TGTGCCAGCAGCTTGGACACCTTGGGGGGCACTGAAGCTTTCTTT
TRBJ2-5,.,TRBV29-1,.,CSVGGSLQETQYF,TGCAGCGTTGGCGGCAGCCTACAAGAGACCCAGTACTTC
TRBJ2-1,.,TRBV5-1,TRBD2,CASSWTRTQKPSYNEQFF,TGCGCCAGCAGCTGGACTAGGACACAGAAACCCTCCTACAATGAGCAGTTCTTC
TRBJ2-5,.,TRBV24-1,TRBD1,CATSSRDRGLQTQYF,TGTGCCACCAGTTCAAGGGACAGGGGGTTGCAGACCCAGTACTTC
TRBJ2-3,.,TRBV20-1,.,CSASLPSIHPDTQYF,TGCAGTGCTAGTCTGCCTAGTATTCATCCAGATACGCAGTATTTT
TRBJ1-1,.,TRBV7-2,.,CASSLTGMNTEAFF,TGTGCCAGCAGCTTAACAGGGATGAACACTGAAGCTTTCTTT
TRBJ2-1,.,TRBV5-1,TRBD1,CASSLEGTGNNEQFF,TGCGCCAGCAGCTTGGAGGGGACAGGGAACAATGAGCAGTTCTTC
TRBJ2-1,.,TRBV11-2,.,CASSLDPAGRYNEQFF,TGTGCCAGCAGCTTAGATCCTGCGGGCAGATACAATGAGCAGTTCTTC